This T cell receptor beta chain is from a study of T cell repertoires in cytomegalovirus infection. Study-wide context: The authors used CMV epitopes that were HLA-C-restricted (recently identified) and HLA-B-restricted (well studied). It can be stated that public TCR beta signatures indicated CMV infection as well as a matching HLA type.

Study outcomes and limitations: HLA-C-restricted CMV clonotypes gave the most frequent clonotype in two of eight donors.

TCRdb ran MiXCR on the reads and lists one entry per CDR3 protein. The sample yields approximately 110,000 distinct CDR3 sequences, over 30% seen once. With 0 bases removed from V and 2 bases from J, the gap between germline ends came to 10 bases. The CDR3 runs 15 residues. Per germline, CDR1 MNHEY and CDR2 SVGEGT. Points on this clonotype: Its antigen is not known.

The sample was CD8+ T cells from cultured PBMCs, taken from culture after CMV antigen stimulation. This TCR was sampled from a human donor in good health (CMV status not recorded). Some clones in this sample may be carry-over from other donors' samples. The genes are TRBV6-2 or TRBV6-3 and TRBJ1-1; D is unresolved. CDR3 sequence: CASSYSRGPNTEAFF. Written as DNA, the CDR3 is TGTGCCAGCAGTTACTCCAGAGGACCCAACACTGAAGCTTTCTTT.